Reported below is one TCR beta chain. Its cognate antigen is unknown. This sample is drawn from a study of CXCR3-negative and CXCR3-positive naive CD8 T cells. Findings and limits, study-wide: Memory CD8+ cells had much lower diversity, and both naive subsets had comparably high diversity. Naive cells positive for CXCR3 carried more hydrophobic TRB CDR3s than CXCR3-negative ones. Post-cryopreservation CXCR3 expression was partly diminished, and the bulk of assays employed fresh PBMCs.

CDR1 is KGHDR and CDR2 is SFDVKD in the germline V gene. The CDR3 covers 13 residues. Libraries of TRB cDNA were made by 5' RACE and carried UMIs. TCRdb processed the 5' RACE reads again and assigns one entry to each CDR3 protein, with no DNA. The sample table includes about 120,000 distinct CDR3 sequences. Sorts that each held around 300,000 cells were run in triplicate for every CD8+ T cell subset. This rearrangement joins TRBV24-1 to TRBJ2-5. Material for sequencing was naive CXCR3+ CD8+ T cells from blood. Specified subset: CD45RO-CCR7+CD27+CD95- naive CD8+ T cells expressing CXCR3 (TNR3+). This clonotype originated in a human donor in good health. Some clones in this sample may be carry-over from other donors' samples. The CDR3 protein is CATSDSRPQTQYF.